The subject of this entry is one TCR beta chain. Its antigen is currently not known. Base qualities are not at hand, and no much larger clone is one base apart. The donors were people with melanoma. This entry is derived from a study of CD4+ T cells in melanoma (dated by TCRdb to between 2021 and 2024). As for the study more broadly: The study investigated neoantigen-specific CD4+ T cells in human melanoma.

Overall study outcomes, separate from this receptor: Neoantigen-specific CD4+ T cells were reported to be correlated with the function of CD8+ T cells, macrophages and B cells. Diverse differentiation states were reported to be shown by neoantigen-specific CD4+ T cells in melanoma.

The library was produced with the immunoSEQ multiplex PCR assay. The clones in this table, taken by TCRdb from immuneACCESS, are in-frame only. Not every clone is retained; where verified, under half of the shortfall comes from an unresolved V gene, and the cause of the rest is unknown. This sample holds more than 90,000 clones; about 90% were observed only once. The ten largest clones add up to 3.3% of the sample. V loses 4 bases at its end and J loses 2 bases; junction bases beyond the gene matches: 6. Spanning cysteine to phenylalanine, the CDR3 consists of 15 amino acids. Only CDR3 DNA remains: 45 bases, in frame from the first base. The germline V gene (reference sequence) sets CDR1 to MNHEY and CDR2 to SMNVEV.

This TCR derives from a human donor with melanoma. Sequencing was carried out using peripheral blood. The receptor chain draws on TRBV27 and TRBJ2-5; 8 bases in between match TRBD1. The sequenced DNA: TGTGCCAGCAGTTCTTTAACAGGGGGACAAGAGACCCAGTACTTC. Its protein is CASSSLTGGQETQYF.